One sample yielded the 32 T cell receptor beta chains listed below, sequenced in a study of shared clonotypes between healthy human individuals (dated by TCRdb to between 2020 and 2021). CD8 naive samples were CD45RO-negative cells positively selected for CCR7, giving a CD45RA+CCR7+ population that excluded TemRA cells. Library preparation used the immunoSEQ multiplex PCR assay. Drawn from immuneACCESS, this table holds only the in-frame rearrangements with V and J called that TCRdb kept. Clones are partly lost; checked studies trace under half to an unresolved V gene and leave the rest unexplained. This sample holds roughly 2 million clones; over 85% were observed only once. The ten largest clones represent about 1.1% of the sample. Sample: naive CD8+ T cells sorted from blood. The cell subset or site label for this specimen denotes: CD45RA+CCR7+. The origin of the receptors is a man aged 18 to 30 in good health.

The chain uses TRBV9 and TRBJ2-1; 8 bases fit TRBD2. The CDR3 consists of 15 residues. V was pared by 0 bases and J by 6 bases, with 5 bases of the junction left unmatched. CDR1 is SGDLS, CDR2 YYNGEE, per germline. This chain's CDR3 is CASSVDVGRGNEQFF. The DNA for the CDR3 is TGTGCCAGCAGCGTAGATGTCGGGAGGGGCAATGAGCAGTTCTTC.

The V call is TRBV27, the J call TRBJ2-6, with D hard to call. This CDR3 comprises 15 residues. The germline V gene has CDR1 MNHEY and CDR2 SMNVEV (reference sequence). The germline V and J ends were trimmed by 8 bases and 0 bases, with 11 bases remaining between them. DNA for the CDR3: TGTGCCAGCGGCCTCAGAGGCTCTGGGGCCAACGTCCTGACTTTC. It codes for CASGLRGSGANVLTF.

This chain uses TRBV5-1 with TRBJ2-5, with D possibly being TRBD1 or TRBD2 (5 bases each). CDR1 and CDR2 (germline): SGHRS, YFSETQ. Trimming pared 6 bases from V and 2 bases from J, leaving 20 bases between. The length of the CDR3 is 16 residues. The chain's CDR3 is CASTNAPTGLQETQYF. The CDR3 nucleotides are TGCGCCAGCACCAACGCCCCCACGGGGCTACAAGAGACCCAGTACTTC. The full variable domain, rest sourced from reference TRBV5-1 and TRBJ2-5, is KAGVTQTPRYLIKTRGQQVTLSCSPISGHRSVSWYQQTPGQGLQFLFEYFSETQRNKGNFPGRFSGRQFSNSRSEMNVSTLELGDSALYLCASTNAPTGLQETQYFGPGTRLLVL.

This clone has just one count. The chain combines TRBV6-6 with TRBJ2-1; TRBD1 matches at 8 bases. The V gene's germline CDR1 is MNHNY and CDR2 SVGAGI (reference sequence). This CDR3 has 15 amino acids. V was pared by 2 bases and J by 3 bases, with 3 bases of the junction left unmatched. Written as DNA, the CDR3 is TGTGCCAGCAGTTACACGGACAGGGTCTACAATGAGCAGTTCTTC. Its protein product is CASSYTDRVYNEQFF.

The chain is built from TRBV7-8 and TRBJ2-5; D is perhaps TRBD2 (6 bases). Trimming took off 2 bases at V and 3 bases at J, with 7 bases between the two ends. Germline values: CDR1 SGHVS, CDR2 FQNEAQ. The CDR3 spans 13 residues. The CDR3 sequence: CASSLPGEETQYF. CDR3 nucleotides: TGTGCCAGCAGCTTACCGGGGGAAGAGACCCAGTACTTC.

The chain couples TRBV10-1 to TRBJ2-1, with 9 bases aligning to TRBD1. From germline, CDR1 is WNHNN and CDR2 SYGVQD (reference sequence). Trimming cost V 2 bases and J 6 bases; bases outside gene matches: 5. The CDR3 has 15 residues. In DNA form, the CDR3 reads TGCGCCAGCAGTGAGGGACAGGGGCCGGGCAATGAGCAGTTCTTC. It encodes CASSEGQGPGNEQFF.

The chain has TRBV29-1 and TRBJ1-3, with no clear D. The CDR3 totals 15 residues. The V and J ends lost 7 bases and 3 bases respectively, with 19 bases between them. The V gene's germline CDR1 is SQVTM and CDR2 ANQGSEA. CDR3 residues: CSARPTAGGGNTIYF. CDR3 DNA: TGCAGCGCCCGACCCACAGCTGGAGGTGGAAACACCATATATTTT.

This chain joins TRBV2 and TRBJ2-3; 10 positions match TRBD2. J gave up 5 bases and V 4 bases, and 6 bases lay outside the gene matches. CDR1 SNHLY and CDR2 FYNNEI come from the germline V gene. The CDR3 covers 15 residues. The CDR3 DNA follows: TGTGCCAGCAGTGGAGGGCTAGCGGGGGAAGATACGCAGTATTTT. Amino acids: CASSGGLAGEDTQYF. Combining the CDR3 with reference TRBV2 and TRBJ2-3 gives the whole variable domain EPEVTQTPSHQVTQMGQEVILRCVPISNHLYFYWYRQILGQKVEFLVSFYNNEISEKSEIFDDQFSVERPDGSNFTLKIRSTKLEDSAMYFCASSGGLAGEDTQYFGPGTRLTVL.

The rearrangement joins TRBV9 to TRBJ2-2; possibly TRBD1 for D (5 bases). V was trimmed by 1 base and J by 4 bases, leaving 8 bases between them. Germline lookup yields CDR1 SGDLS and CDR2 YYNGEE. The CDR3 spans 14 residues. CDR3 DNA sequence: TGTGCCAGCAGCGTAACCAGGGTCACCGGGGAGCTGTTTTTT. This sequence encodes CASSVTRVTGELFF.

The V call is TRBV6-5, the J call TRBJ2-5; D not resolved. Trimming shortened V by 0 bases and J by 2 bases, and 10 bases separated the two germline ends. This CDR3 comprises 15 residues. Germline V gene sequence: CDR1 MNHEY, CDR2 SVGAGI. The CDR3 nucleotides are TGTGCCAGCAGTTACTCCCTCTCCAGGCAAGAGACCCAGTACTTC. Amino acids: CASSYSLSRQETQYF.

The gene calls are TRBV30 and TRBJ2-5; 11 bases map to TRBD2. V was pared by 3 bases and J by 5 bases, with 11 bases of the junction left unmatched. Germline V CDR1 and CDR2: GTSNPN, SVGIG (reference sequence). CDR3 length: 16 amino acids. The CDR3 region has the DNA TGTGCCTGGAGGGACATAGCGGGAGGGCCACGTGAGACCCAGTACTTC. This translates into CAWRDIAGGPRETQYF.

The rearrangement links TRBV27 to TRBJ1-2; 8 positions agree with TRBD1. The germline CDR1 and CDR2 sequences are MNHEY and SMNVEV (reference sequence). V trimming: 5 bases; J trimming: 8 bases; junction bases outside the gene matches: 4. CDR3 size: 12 residues. The CDR3 region has the DNA TGTGCCAGCAGTGCTCGACAGGGGGGCTACACCTTC. It is translated as CASSARQGGYTF.

This clone was found once. The CDR3 protein is CASSKYSENYEQYF. The CDR3 DNA reads as TGTGCCAGCAGCAAATACAGCGAAAACTACGAGCAGTACTTC. The chain links TRBV9 to TRBJ2-7; D ambiguous. The V gene's germline CDR1 is SGDLS and CDR2 YYNGEE. This CDR3 comprises 14 residues. With 4 bases removed from V and 3 bases from J, the gap between germline ends came to 14 bases.

In the case of this clone: This CDR3 is also generated by other DNA sequences in the sample. The chain is built from TRBV7-9 and TRBJ2-7; 7 bases align to TRBD1. The germline CDR1 and CDR2 sequences are SEHNR and FQNEAQ (reference sequence). The CDR3 length is 13 residues. V was clipped by 5 bases and J by 3 bases; unmatched bases: 4. The chain's CDR3 is CASSLRDSYEQYF. The CDR3 nucleotides are TGTGCCAGCAGCCTCCGGGACAGCTACGAGCAGTACTTC.

The chain has TRBV10-1 and TRBJ2-2; D possibly corresponds to TRBD2 (5 bases). Germline lookup yields CDR1 WNHNN and CDR2 SYGVQD (reference sequence). CDR3 size: 15 residues. The V end lost 0 bases, the J end lost 6 bases, and 11 bases lay between the germline ends. The CDR3 reads CASSESSGAAGELFF. For the CDR3, the DNA is TGCGCCAGCAGTGAGTCGAGCGGCGCCGCCGGGGAGCTGTTTTTT.

The rearrangement uses TRBV7-9 and TRBJ2-7; possible D gene TRBD2, 6 bases. Germline CDR1 SEHNR, CDR2 FQNEAQ (reference sequence). V was shortened by 4 bases and J by 4 bases, with 17 bases between the two germline ends. This CDR3 spans 15 amino acids. CDR3 in DNA: TGTGCCAGCAGCTCCATAGGGCAGCGGGTTTACGAGCAGTACTTC. Protein product: CASSSIGQRVYEQYF.

This chain uses TRBV6-5 with TRBJ2-7; 7 nucleotides match TRBD1. V lost 0 bases and J lost 3; bases outside the gene matches: 5. The CDR3 has 15 amino acids. Germline V gene data show CDR1 as MNHEY and CDR2 as SVGAGI. CDR3: CASSYSNRGFYEQYF. CDR3 bases: TGTGCCAGCAGTTACTCGAACAGGGGATTCTACGAGCAGTACTTC.

Regarding this clone: Other DNA sequences in the same sample also yield this CDR3. The genes are TRBV9 and TRBJ1-1, with D tentatively TRBD1 (6 bases). CDR3 length: 14 amino acids. Trimming left V 2 bases short and J 3 bases short, with 11 bases between. Germline lookup yields CDR1 SGDLS and CDR2 YYNGEE. The CDR3 region has the DNA TGTGCCAGCAGCGTGGGGGGCCCGGACACTGAAGCTTTCTTT. Residues: CASSVGGPDTEAFF.

The chain links TRBV6-1 to TRBJ2-5; D call uncertain. The CDR3 covers 15 residues. V was clipped by 0 bases and J by 9 bases, with 17 bases between them. Germline V CDR1 and CDR2: MNHNS, SASEGT. CDR3 bases: TGTGCCAGCAGTGAAGCGGTGGCCGTCTCATCTTCCCAGTACTTC. Translated, it gives CASSEAVAVSSSQYF.

This clone was counted once. The chain uses TRBV6-5 and TRBJ2-1; 9 bases align to TRBD2. The CDR3 contains 16 residues. Per germline, CDR1 MNHEY and CDR2 SVGAGI. V trimming: 2 bases; J trimming: 6 bases; junction bases outside the gene matches: 8. CDR3 in DNA: TGTGCCAGCAGTTACGGGCGGGAGGGCCTTCTCAATGAGCAGTTCTTC. Protein: CASSYGREGLLNEQFF.

This chain connects TRBV19 to TRBJ1-2; no definite D call. Trimming took off 3 bases at V and 4 bases at J, with 9 bases between the two ends. Germline V gene lookup returns CDR1 LNHDA and CDR2 SQIVND (reference sequence). The CDR3 length is 13 residues. CDR3 amino acids: CASSMADLYGYTF. In nucleotides, the CDR3 is TGTGCCAGTAGTATGGCCGATCTCTATGGCTACACCTTC.

The chain joins TRBV4-1 to TRBJ1-6, with 10 positions matching TRBD1. The ends lost 4 bases at V and 8 bases at J; junction bases unmatched: 5. There are 15 residues in the CDR3. Germline loops: CDR1 MGHRA, CDR2 YSYEKL. The CDR3 region has the DNA TGCGCCAGCAGCCGGACAGGGGGGACCCATTCACCCCTCCACTTT. It is translated as CASSRTGGTHSPLHF.

This chain connects TRBV4-3 to TRBJ1-2; D is undetermined. V shed 3 bases and J shed 6 bases, with 14 bases lying between them. CDR3 length: 14 amino acids. CDR1 LGHNA and CDR2 YSLEER come from the germline V gene. The CDR3 loop is CASSHDTPMDGYTF. The CDR3, as DNA: TGCGCCAGCAGCCATGATACCCCGATGGATGGCTACACCTTC.

In regard to this clone: Different DNA sequences within this sample yield the same CDR3. The rearrangement links TRBV6-5 to TRBJ2-7; D is undetermined. Trimming took 6 bases from V and 5 from J, leaving 11 bases between them. Germline assignment: CDR1 MNHEY and CDR2 SVGAGI. CDR3 length equals 12 residues. DNA of the CDR3: TGTGCCAGCAGCTCCGATGCAGACGAGCAGTACTTC. It is translated as CASSSDADEQYF.

This chain joins TRBV27 and TRBJ2-3; 7 nucleotides agree with TRBD1. CDR1 is MNHEY, CDR2 SMNVEV, per germline (reference sequence). V trimming: 5 bases; J trimming: 2 bases; junction bases outside the gene matches: 4. This CDR3 is built from 14 residues. The DNA for the CDR3 is TGTGCCAGCAGTGTGGGACAGAACACAGATACGCAGTATTTT. Its protein product is CASSVGQNTDTQYF.

This chain connects TRBV5-6 to TRBJ1-2; no reliable D call. V was shortened by 3 bases and J by 3 bases, with 12 bases between the two germline ends. Germline V gene data show CDR1 as SGHDT and CDR2 as YYEEEE. The length of the CDR3 is 14 residues. CDR3 amino acids: CASSSTVIDYGYTF. The CDR3 DNA reads as TGTGCCAGCAGCTCAACAGTGATTGACTATGGCTACACCTTC.

Notes on this clone: Other DNA sequences of this sample code for an identical CDR3. This rearrangement joins TRBV27 to TRBJ2-7, with a possible D match to TRBD2 (6 bases). Deletions cut 3 bases from V and 0 bases from J, with 9 bases between. The CDR3 totals 14 residues. The germline gives CDR1 MNHEY, CDR2 SMNVEV (reference sequence). The CDR3: CASSLGGNSYEQYF. CDR3 nucleotides: TGTGCCAGCAGTTTGGGGGGAAACTCCTACGAGCAGTACTTC.

The CDR3 sequence is CASGFTYEQYF. As DNA, the CDR3 is TGTGCTAGTGGTTTTACCTACGAGCAGTACTTC. The chain is built from TRBV12-5 and TRBJ2-7; D remains ambiguous. The germline V gene encodes CDR1 LGHNT and CDR2 FRNRAP. Trimming took 3 bases from V and 2 from J, leaving 2 bases between them. The CDR3 sequence is 11 residues long.

V and J are TRBV5-4 and TRBJ2-7, with D perhaps TRBD1 or TRBD2 (5 bases each). Germline CDR1 is SGHNT and CDR2 is YYREEE (reference sequence). CDR3 length: 15 residues. The V and J ends lost 1 base and 0 bases respectively, with 11 bases between them. The CDR3: CASSLTAGASYEQYF. The CDR3 nucleotides are TGTGCCAGCAGCTTGACAGCCGGGGCCTCCTACGAGCAGTACTTC.

The CDR3: CASSLSRINEQFF. CDR3 coding DNA: TGTGCCAGCAGCTTAAGCAGGATTAATGAGCAGTTCTTC. The V and J genes are TRBV7-6 and TRBJ2-1; D uncertain. CDR3 length: 13 amino acids. V lost 2 bases and J lost 7, with 9 bases in between. Germline lookup yields CDR1 SGHVS and CDR2 FNYEAQ.

This chain uses TRBV7-2 with TRBJ2-3; weak D call: TRBD1 (6 bases). V lost 1 base, J lost 6 bases, and 14 bases lay in between. Germline V gene sequence: CDR1 SGHTA, CDR2 FQGNSA. The CDR3 spans 15 residues. The CDR3 is CASSLGTGPPDTQYF. CDR3 DNA sequence: TGTGCCAGCAGCTTAGGTACAGGGCCGCCGGATACGCAGTATTTT. The variable domain in full, completed from reference TRBV7-2 and TRBJ2-3, reads GAGVSQSPSNKVTEKGKDVELRCDPISGHTALYWYRQSLGQGLEFLIYFQGNSAPDKSGLPSDRFSAERTGGSVSTLTIQRTQQEDSAVYLCASSLGTGPPDTQYFGPGTRLTVL.

The genes are TRBV5-5 and TRBJ1-2, with no clear D. The V end was cut by 5 bases, the J end by 5 bases, with 22 bases between. CDR3 length: 16 amino acids. Germline-derived CDR1 and CDR2 are SGHKS and YYEKEE (reference sequence). CDR3 sequence reads: CASSWSPVREGYGYTF. The CDR3 bases are TGTGCCAGCAGTTGGTCCCCAGTCAGAGAGGGTTATGGCTACACCTTC.